The 9 T cell receptor beta chains below come from one sample, sequenced in a study of OX40 agonist ivuxolimab in advanced cancers. The protocol used for the library was the immunoSEQ multiplex PCR assay. As stored in TCRdb, this immuneACCESS dataset retains in-frame rearrangements with V and J assigned. A fraction of the clones does not appear; measured against another copy, unresolved V genes explain less than half of the discrepancy, and the remainder lacks a known reason. The sample profile shows approximately 68,000 clones; approximately 86% of them were found once. The ten largest clones capture 0.68% of the sample. The sample in question was CD4+ or CD8+ T cells sorted from blood, obtained in a trial of the OX40 agonist ivuxolimab. The receptors originated from an adult with an advanced solid tumor such as melanoma, head and neck, liver or kidney cancer.

V gene TRBV29-1 combines with J gene TRBJ1-2; possibly TRBD1 for D (5 bases). Germline CDR1 is SQVTM and CDR2 is ANQGSEA. The CDR3 consists of 11 residues. DNA for the CDR3: TGCAGGGCGGGGGAGGGCTATGGCTACACCTTC. Translating gives CRAGEGYGYTF.

The chain carries TRBV27 and TRBJ1-5, with D maybe TRBD1 (5 bases). CDR3 size: 16 residues. Germline CDR1 reads MNHEY; CDR2 reads SMNVEV (reference sequence). V lost 3 bases and J 2 bases, leaving 14 bases between the germline ends. The CDR3 DNA reads as TGTGCCAGCAGTTTGACGACAGCCGCGGGCAATCAGCCCCAGCATTTT. It yields the protein CASSLTTAAGNQPQHF.

The chain's CDR3 is CASSLVGTNEKLFF. CDR3 DNA sequence: TGTGCCAGCAGCTTGGTCGGAACTAATGAAAAACTGTTTTTT. The V and J genes are TRBV11-1 and TRBJ1-4; D is ambiguous. The length of the CDR3 is 14 residues. Per the germline V gene, CDR1 is SGHAT and CDR2 is FQDESV (reference sequence). Trimming shortened V by 3 bases and J by 1 base, and 6 bases separated the two germline ends.

The chain employs TRBV7-2 and TRBJ2-1; perhaps TRBD1 as D (6 bases). Germline-derived CDR1 and CDR2 are SGHTA and FQGNSA. Trimming took off 1 base at V and 5 bases at J, with 18 bases between the two ends. The CDR3 has 17 amino acids. CDR3 nucleotides: TGTGCCAGCAGCTTAGTTCCGGTCAGGGGTGGGCACAATGAGCAGTTCTTC. Translating gives CASSLVPVRGGHNEQFF.

The rearrangement uses TRBV5-1 and TRBJ2-1; tentatively, D is TRBD2 (6 bases). V was clipped by 0 bases and J by 9 bases, with 19 bases between them. CDR3 size: 16 residues. Germline V gene lookup returns CDR1 SGHRS and CDR2 YFSETQ. This chain's CDR3 is CASSLEVGGSGTEQFF. For the CDR3, the DNA is TGCGCCAGCAGCTTGGAAGTTGGGGGGAGCGGTACTGAGCAGTTCTTC. Full variable domain (rest looked up from reference TRBV5-1 and TRBJ2-1): KAGVTQTPRYLIKTRGQQVTLSCSPISGHRSVSWYQQTPGQGLQFLFEYFSETQRNKGNFPGRFSGRQFSNSRSEMNVSTLELGDSALYLCASSLEVGGSGTEQFFGPGTRLTVL.

The V gene is TRBV28, the J gene TRBJ1-1; no clear D. Trimming removed 2 bases from V and 2 bases from J, with 6 bases in between. Germline CDR1 MDHEN, CDR2 SYDVKM. The CDR3 loop spans 13 amino acids. CDR3 nucleotide sequence: TGTGCCAGCAGTTTACCCACAAACACTGAAGCTTTCTTT. Its translation: CASSLPTNTEAFF.

V gene TRBV11-2 combines with J gene TRBJ1-3, with 8 nucleotides matching TRBD1. The V gene end was trimmed by 5 bases and the J gene end by 3 bases; junction bases not matched to a gene: 12. The CDR3 is 17 amino acids. Per the germline V gene, CDR1 is SGHAT and CDR2 is FQNNGV. The CDR3 reads CASSAKLQGAGGNTIYF. The CDR3 DNA is TGTGCCAGCAGCGCTAAACTTCAGGGGGCTGGTGGAAACACCATATATTTT.

The V and J genes are TRBV19 and TRBJ1-5, with no clear D. The V gene lost 1 base and the J gene lost 0 bases, with 4 bases spanning the gap. Germline loops: CDR1 LNHDA, CDR2 SQIVND (reference sequence). This CDR3 has 14 residues. Written as DNA, the CDR3 is TGTGCCAGTAGTATAGGGCCTAGCAATCAGCCCCAGCATTTT. As protein: CASSIGPSNQPQHF.

The rearrangement links TRBV5-1 to TRBJ1-2; possibly TRBD1 for D (6 bases). CDR3 length: 14 residues. In germline, CDR1 is SGHRS, CDR2 YFSETQ. The V end lost 0 bases, the J end lost 2 bases, and 8 bases lay between the germline ends. The CDR3 DNA reads TGCGCCAGCAGCTTGGCGGACAGAAACTATGGCTACACCTTC. Amino acids: CASSLADRNYGYTF.